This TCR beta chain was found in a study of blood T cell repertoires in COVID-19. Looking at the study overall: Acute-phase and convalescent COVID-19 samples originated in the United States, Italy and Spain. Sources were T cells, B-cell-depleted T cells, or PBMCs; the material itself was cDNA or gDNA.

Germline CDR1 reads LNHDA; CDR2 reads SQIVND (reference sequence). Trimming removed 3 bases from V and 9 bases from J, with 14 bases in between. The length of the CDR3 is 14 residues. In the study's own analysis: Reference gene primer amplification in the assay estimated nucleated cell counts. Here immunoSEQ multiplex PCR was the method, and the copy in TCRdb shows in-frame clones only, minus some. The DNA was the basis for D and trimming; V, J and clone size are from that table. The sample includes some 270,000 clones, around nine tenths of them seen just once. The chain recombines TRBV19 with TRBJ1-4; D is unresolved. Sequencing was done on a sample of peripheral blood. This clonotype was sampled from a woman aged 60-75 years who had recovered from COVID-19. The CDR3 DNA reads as TGTGCCAGTAGTATCGATCCAGGAATGAAAAAACTGTTTTTT. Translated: CASSIDPGMKKLFF.